The present T cell receptor beta chain was sequenced within a study of blood T cell repertoires in COVID-19. Turning to the study itself: PBMCs, B-cell-depleted T cells, or T cells were the source of the cDNA or gDNA that made up the material.

In the authors' methods: Amplified reference gene primers provided the basis for estimating nucleated cell counts. Repertoires were generated with immunoSEQ multiplex PCR, while TCRdb's copy carries only in-frame clones and drops some. V and J calls plus clone size are reproduced from that table; the DNA served to infer D and trimming. The sample records around 130,000 clones, about 74% being singletons. Trimming at V came to 2 bases and at J to 2 bases, leaving 3 bases not matched to a gene. The CDR3 is 14 amino acids. CDR1 is MGHRA, CDR2 YSYEKL, per germline. The sequenced material came from peripheral blood. The TCR comes from a human donor in a cohort sampled during active COVID-19. The V call is TRBV4-1, the J call TRBJ2-7; 7 bases are a match to TRBD2. This chain's CDR3 is CASSQPGTTYEQYF. CDR3 sequence (DNA): TGCGCCAGCAGCCAACCCGGGACTACCTACGAGCAGTACTTC.